This entry lists 23 T cell receptor beta chains sequenced from one sample in a study of neurological immune-mediated disorders. Time point reported: longitudinal time-point 2. TCRdb analysed the 5' RACE reads with MiXCR anew, one entry per CDR3 protein. The repertoire holds 70,000 to 95,000 distinct CDR3 sequences, 13% seen once, with roughly 5% in the top ten. Sequencing was performed on PBMCs. The receptors stem from a female donor with HTLV-1-associated myelopathy (HAM/TSP).

V and J are TRBV2 and TRBJ2-4; the match to TRBD1 covers 10 bases. Germline lookup yields CDR1 SNHLY and CDR2 FYNNEI. V gave up 3 bases and J gave up 9 bases; unmatched junction bases: 5. CDR3 length equals 14 residues. This CDR3 reads CASSEGQGTSIQYF. DNA of the CDR3: TGTGCCAGCAGTGAGGGACAGGGGACAAGCATTCAGTACTTC.

This clonotype was seen ten or more times. This chain uses TRBV12-3 or TRBV12-4 with TRBJ1-1; the match to TRBD1 covers 8 bases. Unmatched junction bases numbered 9, after V lost 5 bases and J lost 7 bases. The CDR3 is 14 residues long. CDR3 in DNA: TGTGCCAGCAGTCCATCGGGGGGACAGGTTGAAGCTTTCTTT. It is translated as CASSPSGGQVEAFF.

Turning to this clonotype: A read error may explain this, as a much larger clone is one base away. J is TRBJ2-3 and V is TRBV29-1, with 11 bases that match TRBD2. Germline V gene lookup returns CDR1 SQVTM and CDR2 ANQGSEA. The CDR3 is 15 amino acids. The J segment lost 2 bases and the V segment lost 3 bases, leaving 4 bases of the junction unmatched. CDR3 sequence (DNA): TGCAGCGTTGACTTAGCGGGGGGGACCACAGATACGCAGTATTTT. This gives the protein CSVDLAGGTTDTQYF.

This chain connects TRBV20-1 to TRBJ2-4; D ambiguous. The CDR3 runs 14 residues. The germline V gene encodes CDR1 DFQATT and CDR2 SNEGSKA (reference sequence). Deletions cut 1 base from V and 7 bases from J, with 14 bases between. In nucleotides, the CDR3 is TGCAGTGCTAGAGCCGGGCAGGCCTGGAACATTCAGTACTTC. Protein product: CSARAGQAWNIQYF.

Worth noting for this clonotype: With a much larger clone just one base away, this may be a read error. The chain couples TRBV5-1 to TRBJ2-7; 7 nucleotides line up with TRBD1. Germline V gene data show CDR1 as SGHRS and CDR2 as YFSETQ. The CDR3 consists of 16 residues. CDR3 sequence reads: CASSLATGTEGDERYF. The CDR3 DNA follows: TGCGCCAGCAGCTTGGCAACCGGGACAGAGGGCGACGAGCGGTACTTC.

This clonotype was recorded at least ten times. This chain connects TRBV7-6 to TRBJ2-1; 9 nucleotides align to TRBD2. After removal of 3 bases from V and 8 bases from J, the junction contained 8 bases not matched to a gene. The germline gives CDR1 SGHVS, CDR2 FNYEAQ. The CDR3 sequence is 15 residues long. Here the CDR3 DNA reads TGTGCCAGCAGCTTTGCGGGGGGGGCCTGGGATGAGCAGTTCTTC. Translation: CASSFAGGAWDEQFF.

This clonotype was observed many times. V gene TRBV12-3 or TRBV12-4 combines with J gene TRBJ1-2; D remains unclear. The CDR3 is made up of 14 amino acids. The V and J ends lost 7 bases and 9 bases respectively, with 21 bases between them. The CDR3 bases are TGTGCCAGCACCGCGACTCCGGCCACTATTAGCTACACCTTC. Residues: CASTATPATISYTF.

This clonotype was recorded many times. This chain uses TRBV6-6 with TRBJ2-3, with TRBD1 matching 7 bases. This CDR3 comprises 13 residues. V dropped 7 bases and J dropped 7; count of bases not matched to a gene: 8. Germline V CDR1 and CDR2: MNHNY, SVGAGI (reference sequence). The CDR3 here is CASTGQVRNTQYF. The DNA for the CDR3 is TGTGCCAGCACCGGACAGGTTCGCAATACGCAGTATTTT.

There are a few counts of this clonotype. V gene TRBV19 combines with J gene TRBJ1-5; possibly TRBD1 for D (5 bases). This CDR3 is built from 13 residues. The V gene lost 9 bases and the J gene lost 6 bases, with 15 bases spanning the gap. Germline V gene lookup returns CDR1 LNHDA and CDR2 SQIVND (reference sequence). DNA of the CDR3: TGTGCCAGCACCAGCAGGGACGGTCAGCCCCAGCATTTT. Its protein is CASTSRDGQPQHF.

In its sample, this clonotype was seen many times. The chain recombines TRBV5-1 with TRBJ2-1; 9 positions agree with TRBD2. After removal of 3 bases from V and 6 bases from J, the junction contained 7 bases not matched to a gene. Per germline, CDR1 SGHRS and CDR2 YFSETQ. This CDR3 region has 15 residues. The CDR3 DNA reads as TGCGCCAGCAGCTCCCAGGCGGGGGGGGGCAATGAGCAGTTCTTC. It specifies CASSSQAGGGNEQFF.

This clonotype was observed at least ten times. The chain carries TRBV4-2 and TRBJ1-1, with D possibly matching TRBD1 (6 bases). The germline gives CDR1 LGHNA, CDR2 YNFKEQ. The CDR3 consists of 14 residues. V lost 5 bases, J lost 4 bases, and 14 bases lay in between. CDR3 coding DNA: TGTGCCAGCAGCGAGACAGGTTTGAGCACTGAAGCTTTCTTT. Its translation: CASSETGLSTEAFF.

This clonotype was seen ten or more times. The chain couples TRBV7-9 to TRBJ2-1; D is undetermined. The V end was cut by 4 bases, the J end by 11 bases, with 15 bases between. This CDR3 region has 13 residues. Germline CDR1 reads SEHNR; CDR2 reads FQNEAQ (reference sequence). In DNA, the CDR3 is TGTGCCAGCAGCTCCCGTTTCCTGGTTAAGCAGTTCTTC. The encoded protein is CASSSRFLVKQFF. The full variable domain, rest sourced from reference TRBV7-9 and TRBJ2-1, is DTGVSQNPRHKITKRGQNVTFRCDPISEHNRLYWYRQTLGQGPEFLTYFQNEAQLEKSRLLSDRFSAERPKGSFSTLEIQRTEQGDSAMYLCASSSRFLVKQFFGPGTRLTVL.

The table lists this clonotype with a few counts. The rearrangement links TRBV6-1 to TRBJ1-1; tentatively, D is TRBD1 (5 bases). The V end was cut by 6 bases, the J end by 1 base, with 9 bases between. The germline CDR1 and CDR2 sequences are MNHNS and SASEGT. CDR3 length: 13 amino acids. The CDR3 sequence is CASRHQGNTEAFF. The CDR3 DNA is TGTGCCAGCAGACATCAGGGGAACACTGAAGCTTTCTTT.

Many counts were recorded for this clonotype. CDR3 nucleotides: TGCAGCGTTGGGGCCTACACAGATACGCAGTATTTT. Translation: CSVGAYTDTQYF. This rearrangement joins TRBV29-1 to TRBJ2-3; D is uncertain. V gave up 4 bases and J gave up 2 bases, with 7 bases separating them. Looked up from germline, CDR1 is SQVTM and CDR2 is ANQGSEA. CDR3 length: 12 residues.

This clonotype was seen ten or more times. The V and J genes are TRBV10-3 and TRBJ2-7; the match to TRBD1 covers 11 bases. CDR1 and CDR2 from the germline V gene are ENHRY and SYGVKD. With V trimmed by 0 bases and J by 6 bases, 1 base remained unmatched. This CDR3 comprises 14 residues. The DNA for the CDR3 is TGTGCCATCAGTGAGTCGGGGACAGGGGGCGAGCAGTACTTC. Protein sequence: CAISESGTGGEQYF.

This chain joins TRBV20-1 and TRBJ2-5; D is unclear. Germline lookup yields CDR1 DFQATT and CDR2 SNEGSKA (reference sequence). Trimming stripped 3 bases from V and 4 bases from J, with 15 bases between. CDR3 length: 14 residues. CDR3 sequence (DNA): TGCAGTGCTAGGGGCTCAGTGTCAGCAGAGACCCAGTACTTC. Translation: CSARGSVSAETQYF.

In its sample, this clonotype was seen many times. J is TRBJ1-1 and V is TRBV20-1; TRBD1 is a possible D gene (5 bases). The V gene's germline CDR1 is DFQATT and CDR2 SNEGSKA (reference sequence). This CDR3 is built from 15 residues. V gave up 0 bases and J gave up 0 bases, with 11 bases separating them. CDR3 coding DNA: TGCAGTGCTAGAGACGACGGGACCATGAACACTGAAGCTTTCTTT. Protein product: CSARDDGTMNTEAFF.

This clonotype was seen a few times. A much larger clone lies one base from this, so it may be a read error. The chain has TRBV5-1 and TRBJ2-3; no reliable D call. CDR1 is SGHRS and CDR2 is YFSETQ in the germline V gene. CDR3 size: 14 residues. The V and J ends lost 0 bases and 2 bases respectively, with 7 bases between them. The CDR3 nucleotides read TGCGCCAGCAGCTTGGCTTTGGTCACAGATACGCAGTATTTT. Its protein is CASSLALVTDTQYF.

The table lists this clonotype with a few counts. The chain links TRBV12-3 or TRBV12-4 to TRBJ2-4; D might be TRBD1 or TRBD2, each matching 5 bases. The V end lost 2 bases, the J end lost 7 bases, and 15 bases lay between the germline ends. CDR3 size: 15 residues. The CDR3 DNA sequence: TGTGCCAGCAGTTTATCTCCCAGGGACGGGAACATTCAGTACTTC. Translation gives CASSLSPRDGNIQYF.

Ten or more counts support this clonotype. This chain connects TRBV12-3 or TRBV12-4 to TRBJ2-7; 9 bases map to TRBD1. This CDR3 is 14 amino acids long. The V gene end was trimmed by 5 bases and the J gene end by 2 bases; junction bases not matched to a gene: 4. CDR3 sequence (DNA): TGTGCCAGCAGTCCTGGACAGGGGCCCTACGAGCAGTACTTC. This sequence encodes CASSPGQGPYEQYF.

This clonotype has ten or more counts. The chain carries TRBV28 and TRBJ2-4; 7 nucleotides align to TRBD2. V lost 8 bases and J lost 9; bases outside the gene matches: 4. The V gene's germline CDR1 is MDHEN and CDR2 SYDVKM. CDR3 length: 11 amino acids. CDR3 coding DNA: TGTGCCAGCGGGAGGGTGGGCATTCAGTACTTC. Translating gives CASGRVGIQYF.

CDR3 DNA sequence: TGTGCCATCAGCCCAGGGACTAGCGGGTTCACCGGGGAGCTGTTTTTT. This encodes CAISPGTSGFTGELFF. The V gene is TRBV10-3, the J gene TRBJ2-2, with 12 nucleotides matching TRBD2. V lost 6 bases, J lost 4 bases, and 6 bases stayed unmatched. The CDR3 covers 16 residues. Germline lookup yields CDR1 ENHRY and CDR2 SYGVKD.

This clonotype appeared many times. A much larger clone lies one base from this, so it may be a read error. The J gene is TRBJ2-5, the V gene TRBV29-1; D gene ambiguous. Germline CDR1 is SQVTM and CDR2 is ANQGSEA. V was trimmed by 4 bases and J by 11 bases, leaving 11 bases between them. The CDR3 length is 10 residues. The chain's CDR3 is CSVVRSRQYF. The CDR3 DNA sequence: TGCAGCGTTGTTCGGTCGCGGCAGTACTTC.